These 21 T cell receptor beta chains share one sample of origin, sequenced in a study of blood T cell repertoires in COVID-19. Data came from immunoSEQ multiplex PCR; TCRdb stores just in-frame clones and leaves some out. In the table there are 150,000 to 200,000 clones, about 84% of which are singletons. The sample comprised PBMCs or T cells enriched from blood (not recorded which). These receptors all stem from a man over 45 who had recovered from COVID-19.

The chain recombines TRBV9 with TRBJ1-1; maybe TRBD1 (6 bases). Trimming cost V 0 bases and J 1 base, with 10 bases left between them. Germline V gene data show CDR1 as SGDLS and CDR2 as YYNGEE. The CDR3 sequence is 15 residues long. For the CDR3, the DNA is TGTGCCAGCAGCGTAGGCCCGACAGGGAACACTGAAGCTTTCTTT. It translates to CASSVGPTGNTEAFF.

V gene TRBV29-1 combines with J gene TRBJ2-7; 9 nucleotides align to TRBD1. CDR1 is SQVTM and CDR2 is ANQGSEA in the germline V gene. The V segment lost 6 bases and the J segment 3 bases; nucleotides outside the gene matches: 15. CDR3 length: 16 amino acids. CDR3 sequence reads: CSVASNRDRVDYEQYF. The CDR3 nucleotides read TGCAGCGTCGCCTCAAACCGGGACAGGGTGGACTACGAGCAGTACTTC.

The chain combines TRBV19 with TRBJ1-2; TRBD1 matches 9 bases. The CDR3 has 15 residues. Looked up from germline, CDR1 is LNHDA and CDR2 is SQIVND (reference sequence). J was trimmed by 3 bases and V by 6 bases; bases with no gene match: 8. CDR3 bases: TGTGCCAGTAGCTCCCGGGACAGGGCCCACTATGGCTACACCTTC. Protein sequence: CASSSRDRAHYGYTF.

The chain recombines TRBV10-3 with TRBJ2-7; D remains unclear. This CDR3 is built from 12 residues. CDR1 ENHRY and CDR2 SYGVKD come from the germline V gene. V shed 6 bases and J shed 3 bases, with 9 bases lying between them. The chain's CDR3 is CAISLDIYEQYF. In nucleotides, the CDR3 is TGTGCCATCAGCCTAGATATCTACGAGCAGTACTTC.

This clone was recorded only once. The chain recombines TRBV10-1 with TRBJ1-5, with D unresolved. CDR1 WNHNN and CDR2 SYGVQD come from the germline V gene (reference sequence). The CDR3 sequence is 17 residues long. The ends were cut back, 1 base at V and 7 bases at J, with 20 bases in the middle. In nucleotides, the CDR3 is TGCGCCAGCAGTGAGTGGTCCAGCCGGGAAGGAAGACAGCCCCAGCATTTT. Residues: CASSEWSSREGRQPQHF.

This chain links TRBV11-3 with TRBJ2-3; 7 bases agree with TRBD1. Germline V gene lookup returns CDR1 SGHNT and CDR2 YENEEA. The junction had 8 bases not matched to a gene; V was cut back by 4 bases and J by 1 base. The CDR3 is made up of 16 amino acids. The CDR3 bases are TGTGCCAGCAGCTCGACAGGGAGCTTGGGCACAGATACGCAGTATTTT. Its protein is CASSSTGSLGTDTQYF.

The CDR3, as DNA: TGTGCCAGCAGTGAAAGACAGGGGGGGGATACGACTAATGAAAAACTGTTTTTT. Amino acid sequence: CASSERQGGDTTNEKLFF. J is TRBJ1-4 and V is TRBV6-1; 9 positions agree with TRBD1. The CDR3 consists of 18 residues. V was clipped by 2 bases and J by 2 bases; unmatched bases: 9. The germline V gene encodes CDR1 MNHNS and CDR2 SASEGT.

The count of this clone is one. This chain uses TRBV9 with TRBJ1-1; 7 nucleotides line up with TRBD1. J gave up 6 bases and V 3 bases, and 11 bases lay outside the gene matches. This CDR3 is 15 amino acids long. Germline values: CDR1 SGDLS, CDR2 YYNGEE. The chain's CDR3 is CASSGIDRVYSEAFF. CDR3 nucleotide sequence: TGTGCCAGCAGCGGGATCGACAGGGTGTACTCTGAAGCTTTCTTT. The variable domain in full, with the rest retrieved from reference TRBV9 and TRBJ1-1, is DSGVTQTPKHLITATGQRVTLRCSPRSGDLSVYWYQQSLDQGLQFLIQYYNGEERAKGNILERFSAQQFPDLHSELNLSSLELGDSALYFCASSGIDRVYSEAFFGQGTRLTVV.

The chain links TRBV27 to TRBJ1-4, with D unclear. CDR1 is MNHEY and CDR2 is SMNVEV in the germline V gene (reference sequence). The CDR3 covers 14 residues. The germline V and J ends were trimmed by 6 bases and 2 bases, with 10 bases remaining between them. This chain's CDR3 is CASRPRATNEKLFF. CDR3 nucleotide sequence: TGTGCCAGCAGGCCCCGAGCGACTAATGAAAAACTGTTTTTT.

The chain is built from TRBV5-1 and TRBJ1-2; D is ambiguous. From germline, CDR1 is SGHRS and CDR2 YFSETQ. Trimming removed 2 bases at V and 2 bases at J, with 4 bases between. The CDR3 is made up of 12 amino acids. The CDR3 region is CASSFQNYGYTF. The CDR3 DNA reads TGCGCCAGCAGCTTCCAGAACTATGGCTACACCTTC. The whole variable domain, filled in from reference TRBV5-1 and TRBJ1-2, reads KAGVTQTPRYLIKTRGQQVTLSCSPISGHRSVSWYQQTPGQGLQFLFEYFSETQRNKGNFPGRFSGRQFSNSRSEMNVSTLELGDSALYLCASSFQNYGYTFGSGTRLTVV.

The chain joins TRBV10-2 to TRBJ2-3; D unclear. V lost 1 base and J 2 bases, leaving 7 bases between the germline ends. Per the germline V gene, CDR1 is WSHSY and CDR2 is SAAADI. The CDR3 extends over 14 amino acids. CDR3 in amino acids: CASSEFPNTDTQYF. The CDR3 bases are TGCGCCAGCAGTGAGTTTCCTAACACAGATACGCAGTATTTT.

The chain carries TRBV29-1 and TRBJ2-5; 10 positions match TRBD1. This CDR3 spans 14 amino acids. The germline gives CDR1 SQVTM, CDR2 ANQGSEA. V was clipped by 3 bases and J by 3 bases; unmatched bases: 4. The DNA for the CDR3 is TGCAGCGTTGAGGGACAGGGGAATGAAGAGACCCAGTACTTC. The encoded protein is CSVEGQGNEETQYF.

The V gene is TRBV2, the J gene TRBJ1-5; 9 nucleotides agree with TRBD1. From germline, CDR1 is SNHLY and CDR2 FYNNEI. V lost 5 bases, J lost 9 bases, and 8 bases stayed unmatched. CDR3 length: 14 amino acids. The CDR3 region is CASSPDRGLGPQHF. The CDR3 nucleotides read TGTGCCAGCAGTCCGGACAGGGGACTGGGGCCCCAGCATTTT.

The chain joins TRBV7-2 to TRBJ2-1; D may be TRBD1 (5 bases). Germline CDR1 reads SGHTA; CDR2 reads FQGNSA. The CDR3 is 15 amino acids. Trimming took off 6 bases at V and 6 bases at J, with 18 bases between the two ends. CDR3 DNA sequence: TGTGCCAGCAGTCCGACAGTGGTAAACGGCAATGAGCAGTTCTTC. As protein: CASSPTVVNGNEQFF. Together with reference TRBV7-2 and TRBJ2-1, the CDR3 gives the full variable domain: GAGVSQSPSNKVTEKGKDVELRCDPISGHTALYWYRQSLGQGLEFLIYFQGNSAPDKSGLPSDRFSAERTGGSVSTLTIQRTQQEDSAVYLCASSPTVVNGNEQFFGPGTRLTVL.

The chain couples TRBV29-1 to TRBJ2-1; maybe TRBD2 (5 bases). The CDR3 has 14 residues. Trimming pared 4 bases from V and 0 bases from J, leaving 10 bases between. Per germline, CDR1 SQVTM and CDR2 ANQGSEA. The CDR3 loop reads CSVVGASSYNEQFF. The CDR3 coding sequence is TGCAGCGTTGTGGGAGCGAGCTCCTACAATGAGCAGTTCTTC.

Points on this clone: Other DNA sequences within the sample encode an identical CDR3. The CDR3 sequence is CASSLDGRTGTEAFF. The DNA for the CDR3 is TGTGCCAGCAGCTTAGATGGTAGGACAGGGACTGAAGCTTTCTTT. This chain connects TRBV11-2 to TRBJ1-1; 8 bases are a match to TRBD1. CDR1 and CDR2 from the germline V gene are SGHAT and FQNNGV. CDR3 length: 15 residues. The V segment lost 0 bases and the J segment 5 bases; nucleotides outside the gene matches: 5.

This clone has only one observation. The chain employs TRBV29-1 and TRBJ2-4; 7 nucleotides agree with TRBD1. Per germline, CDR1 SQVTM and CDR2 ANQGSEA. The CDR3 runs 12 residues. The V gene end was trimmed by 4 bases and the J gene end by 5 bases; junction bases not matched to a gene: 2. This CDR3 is CSVVQGENIQYF. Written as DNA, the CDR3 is TGCAGCGTTGTCCAGGGGGAAAACATTCAGTACTTC. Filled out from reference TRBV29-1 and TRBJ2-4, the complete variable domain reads SAVISQKPSRDICQRGTSLTIQCQVDSQVTMMFWYRQQPGQSLTLIATANQGSEATYESGFVIDKFPISRPNLTFSTLTVSNMSPEDSSIYLCSVVQGENIQYFGAGTRLSVL.

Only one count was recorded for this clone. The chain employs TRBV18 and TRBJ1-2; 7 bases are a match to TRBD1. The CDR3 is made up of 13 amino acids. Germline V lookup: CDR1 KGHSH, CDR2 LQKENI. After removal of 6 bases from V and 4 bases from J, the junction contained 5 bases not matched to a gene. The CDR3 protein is CASSVDRAYGYTF. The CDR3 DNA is TGTGCCAGCTCCGTCGACAGGGCCTATGGCTACACCTTC.

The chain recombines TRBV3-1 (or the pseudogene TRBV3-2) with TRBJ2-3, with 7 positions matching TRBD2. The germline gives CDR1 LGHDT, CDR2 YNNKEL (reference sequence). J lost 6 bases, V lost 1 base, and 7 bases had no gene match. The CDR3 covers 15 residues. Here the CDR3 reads CASSQVLLGGDTQYF. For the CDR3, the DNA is TGTGCCAGCAGCCAAGTACTCTTGGGGGGGGATACGCAGTATTTT.

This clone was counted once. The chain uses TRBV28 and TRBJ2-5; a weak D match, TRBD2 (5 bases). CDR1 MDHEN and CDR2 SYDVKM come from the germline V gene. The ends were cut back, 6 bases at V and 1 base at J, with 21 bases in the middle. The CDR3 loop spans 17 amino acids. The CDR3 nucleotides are TGTGCCAGCAGCTTTTATTTTTCAGCGGATCTCCAAGAGACCCAGTACTTC. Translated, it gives CASSFYFSADLQETQYF.

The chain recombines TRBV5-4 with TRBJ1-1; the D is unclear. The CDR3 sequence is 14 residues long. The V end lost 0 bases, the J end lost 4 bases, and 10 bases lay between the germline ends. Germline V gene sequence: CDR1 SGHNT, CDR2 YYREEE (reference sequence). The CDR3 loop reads CASSLEGLATEAFF. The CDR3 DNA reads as TGTGCCAGCAGCTTGGAAGGCTTAGCCACTGAAGCTTTCTTT.